The present TCR beta chain was sequenced within a study of early T cells in non-severe SARS-CoV-2 infection. TCRdb called the 5' RACE reads again in MiXCR, with one record for every CDR3 protein. The table shows 68,000 or so distinct CDR3 sequences, with under 13% occurring only once. CDR3 length: 13 amino acids. V shed 2 bases and J shed 5 bases, with 5 bases lying between them. CDR1 is KGHDR, CDR2 SFDVKD, per germline. The sequenced sample was whole blood. The gene calls are TRBV24-1 and TRBJ2-2; D uncertain. The TCR sequence derives from an adult who was a healthcare worker with PCR-confirmed SARS-CoV-2 infection or an uninfected control (not recorded which). The CDR3 is CATSDWRTGELFF. In DNA form, the CDR3 reads TGTGCCACCAGTGATTGGAGAACCGGGGAGCTGTTTTTT.